The 7 T cell receptor beta chains presented below share a single source sample, sequenced in a study of post-analysis software for immune sequencing data. Study outcomes and limitations: Several TRBV segments (TRBV5-6, TRBV5-1 and TRBV20-1 among them) occurred more frequently in patients than in controls.

These receptors' antigens are unknown. cDNA libraries of TCR beta carried unique molecular identifiers. TCRdb re-called the PCR reads with MiXCR, one entry per CDR3 protein. The sample lists 750,000 to 900,000 distinct CDR3 sequences, 40% to 55% occurring once. The sequenced material came from blood. These receptors were taken from a girl aged 5-17 years with multiple sclerosis.

The chain carries TRBV20-1 and TRBJ1-5, with 10 bases aligning to TRBD1. Per the germline V gene, CDR1 is DFQATT and CDR2 is SNEGSKA (reference sequence). This CDR3 is built from 14 residues. Germline trimming cut 4 bases from V and 5 bases from J; bases unmatched to any gene: 5. CDR3 amino acids: CSAIPGQGDQPQHF. The CDR3 DNA is TGCAGTGCTATTCCCGGACAGGGGGATCAGCCCCAGCATTTT.

This chain links TRBV5-1 with TRBJ2-1, with D possibly matching TRBD1 (5 bases). The CDR3 runs to 15 residues. The germline gives CDR1 SGHRS, CDR2 YFSETQ. Trimming cost V 4 bases and J 6 bases, with 17 bases left between them. As DNA, the CDR3 is TGCGCCAGCAGCACGGGCATCCTGGGGCTCAATGAGCAGTTCTTC. Encoded protein: CASSTGILGLNEQFF.

The J gene is TRBJ2-5, the V gene TRBV29-1; 9 bases are shared with TRBD1. TRBJ2-7 explains the end of the DNA better; the J call may be wrong. The CDR3 covers 14 residues. CDR1 and CDR2 from the germline V gene are SQVTM and ANQGSEA. CDR3 nucleotide sequence: TGCAGCGTTGAAGTCGACGACAGGGGGTTCGAGCAGTACTTC. This encodes CSVEVDDRGFEQYF.

This clonotype was observed once. In nucleotides, the CDR3 is TGCAGTGCTAGCCTCACTAGCGGGAGGGGCTTGGGCAATGAGCAGTTCTTC. Protein: CSASLTSGRGLGNEQFF. V gene TRBV20-1 combines with J gene TRBJ2-1, with TRBD2 matching over 13 bases. V shed 3 bases and J 6 bases; nucleotides not matched to a gene: 11. Germline CDR1 DFQATT, CDR2 SNEGSKA (reference sequence). This CDR3 comprises 17 residues.

This clonotype was seen only a few times. The rearrangement links TRBV27 to TRBJ1-2, with TRBD1 identical over 9 bases. J lost 3 bases, V lost 5 bases, and 4 bases had no gene match. Germline values: CDR1 MNHEY, CDR2 SMNVEV (reference sequence). This CDR3 has 14 amino acids. For the CDR3, the DNA is TGTGCCAGCAGTGCCAGACAGGGGGACTATGGCTACACCTTC. Translating it yields CASSARQGDYGYTF.

This chain joins TRBV12-3 or TRBV12-4 and TRBJ2-5; the D gene could be TRBD1 or TRBD2 (5 bases each). The CDR3 contains 14 residues. V lost 2 bases and J 1 base, leaving 8 bases between the germline ends. DNA for the CDR3: TGTGCCAGCAGTTTAAGGGGAGTCCAAGAGACCCAGTACTTC. Residues: CASSLRGVQETQYF.

The chain uses TRBV20-1 and TRBJ2-1; 9 positions agree with TRBD2. The CDR3 is made up of 16 amino acids. V trimming: 0 bases; J trimming: 4 bases; junction bases outside the gene matches: 7. Germline CDR1 is DFQATT and CDR2 is SNEGSKA (reference sequence). This CDR3 is CSARDLGREGYNEQFF. CDR3 DNA: TGCAGTGCTAGAGATCTCGGGCGGGAGGGGTACAATGAGCAGTTCTTC.